The rows below give T cell receptor beta chains drawn from one sample of a study of T cell changes during pregnancy in multiple sclerosis. Profiled with immunoSEQ multiplex PCR; TCRdb holds only in-frame clones, not every one. The sample has 47,000 or so clones, 90% seen once. This specimen was peripheral blood, taken after pregnancy. The receptors here all came from a female donor in good health, enrolled as a control in a pregnancy study. Both conserved end residues are part of each CDR3. Fields, in order: V gene, J gene, CDR3 protein.

>TRBV7-2|TRBJ2-3
CASSLTRGTTQYF
>TRBV6-5|TRBJ1-1
CASSFAISTEAFF
>TRBV6-5|TRBJ2-3
CASRTGADTQYF
>TRBV10-2|TRBJ2-2
CASITGQGITTGELFF
>TRBV30|TRBJ2-1
CAWTGGNLAGAYNEQFF
>TRBV7-2|TRBJ2-3
CASSLTSGARGVTQYF
>TRBV10-3|TRBJ2-3
CAISVSGGTDTQYF
>TRBV27|TRBJ1-6
CASSNRDRANSPLHF
>TRBV27|TRBJ1-1
CASRTQGTGTEAFF
>TRBV20-1|TRBJ2-7
CSARIADEQYF
>TRBV7-8|TRBJ1-2
CASSLEASNYGYTF
>TRBV28|TRBJ2-3
CASRKQTDTQYF
>TRBV2|TRBJ2-7
CASSGEAEVSYEQYF
>TRBV25-1|TRBJ1-1
CASSDLAAEAFF
>TRBV28|TRBJ2-5
CASSFTGGRETQYF
>TRBV28|TRBJ2-7
CASTRAGTATYEQYF
>TRBV2|TRBJ2-5
CASTKGTGVGQETQYF
>TRBV11-2|TRBJ2-7
CASSPWTSLQGEQYF
>TRBV19|TRBJ1-2
CASSGTGMNYGYTF
>TRBV5-1|TRBJ1-4
CASSLGAINEKLFF
>TRBV9|TRBJ2-5
CASSVGAGKGETQYF
>TRBV5-5|TRBJ2-3
CATRWTSGDTSTDTQYF
>TRBV5-3|TRBJ1-3
CAQGAGVAGNTIYF
>TRBV30|TRBJ2-5
CAWTAPGRGETQYF
>TRBV10-3|TRBJ1-4
CAISRRGNEKLFF
>TRBV4-3|TRBJ2-3
CASSHGGAAKDTQYF
>TRBV6-5|TRBJ1-4
CASSYSWGREEEKLFF
>TRBV2|TRBJ2-3
CASSWTGNTDTQYF
>TRBV5-4|TRBJ2-2
CASSWEQGLAGELFF
>TRBV6-5|TRBJ1-5
CASGDRANQPQHF
>TRBV27|TRBJ2-2
CASSLLAGGANTGELFF
>TRBV2|TRBJ1-1
CASRGGQNTEAFF
>TRBV7-6|TRBJ1-1
CASSSRDKAEAFF
>TRBV28|TRBJ2-7
CASSPIGLAGTPYEQYF
>TRBV5-4|TRBJ2-3
CASSGEGLADTQYF
>TRBV2|TRBJ2-7
CARGTSAYEQYF
>TRBV7-2|TRBJ2-7
CASSPLPGTTYEQYF
>TRBV6-1|TRBJ2-7
CASSDPPWRSAYEQYF
>TRBV25-1|TRBJ1-4
CASSRDRFKLFF
>TRBV6-1|TRBJ1-5
CASNPTGHSNQPQHF
>TRBV5-1|TRBJ2-3
CASSLGGLPSTDTQYF
>TRBV19|TRBJ2-5
CASSNQGLAGGTSQYF